This T cell receptor (beta chain) was sequenced during a study of control samples from healthy donors and cancer patients. The method was immunoSEQ multiplex PCR; TCRdb's version includes in-frame clones alone and lacks a portion of them. The repertoire includes about 83,000 clones, about nine tenths of them detected once, and more than 15% sits in the top ten. The CDR3 contains 15 residues. Trimming stripped 1 base from V and 5 bases from J, with 12 bases between. Germline-derived CDR1 and CDR2 are SEHNR and FQNEAQ (reference sequence). Input material: blood. V gene TRBV7-9 combines with J gene TRBJ2-4; a weak D match, TRBD2 (7 bases). This receptor was identified in a man aged 25-45 years in good health. The CDR3 region has the DNA TGTGCCAGCAGCTTAGTAGGGGGAGGGGAAAACATTCAGTACTTC. Protein: CASSLVGGGENIQYF.